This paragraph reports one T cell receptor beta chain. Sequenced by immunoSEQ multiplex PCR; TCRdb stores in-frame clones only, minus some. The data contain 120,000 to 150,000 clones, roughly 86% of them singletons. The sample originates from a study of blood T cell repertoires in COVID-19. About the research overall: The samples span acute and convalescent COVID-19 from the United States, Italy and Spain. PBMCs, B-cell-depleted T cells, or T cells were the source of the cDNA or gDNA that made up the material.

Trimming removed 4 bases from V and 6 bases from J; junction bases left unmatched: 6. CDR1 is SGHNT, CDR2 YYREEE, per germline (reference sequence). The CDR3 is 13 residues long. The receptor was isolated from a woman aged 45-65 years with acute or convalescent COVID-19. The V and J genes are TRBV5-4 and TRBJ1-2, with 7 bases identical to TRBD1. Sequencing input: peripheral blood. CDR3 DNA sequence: TGTGCCAGCAGCCAGACAGGGCCGGATGGCTACACCTTC. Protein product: CASSQTGPDGYTF.